This TCR beta chain was found in a study of shared clonotypes between healthy human individuals. Measured with immunoSEQ multiplex PCR; TCRdb has only the in-frame clones, and not every one. Of around 1 million clones listed, approximately 80% were seen once; the top ten hold over 1.3%. This CDR3 has 13 residues. The ends were cut back, 2 bases at V and 7 bases at J, with 12 bases in the middle. Looked up from germline, CDR1 is SGHNT and CDR2 is YENEEA. The V and J genes are TRBV11-3 and TRBJ2-7; D is unclear. The sequencing sample was made of memory CD4+ T cells sorted from blood. This sample's subset: CD45RA-negative fraction. The receptor was derived from a man between 18 and 29 years old in good health. DNA for the CDR3: TGTGCCAGCAGCTTAACAATGGTGGGAGAGCAGTACTTC. This sequence encodes CASSLTMVGEQYF. The whole variable domain, remainder taken from reference TRBV11-3 and TRBJ2-7, is EAGVVQSPRYKIIEKKQPVAFWCNPISGHNTLYWYLQNLGQGPELLIRYENEEAVDDSQLPKDRFSAERLKGVDSTLKIQPAELGDSAVYLCASSLTMVGEQYFGPGTRLTVT.